This TCR beta chain comes out of a study of identical twins. MiXCR, run by TCRdb on the 5' RACE reads, gives a single entry per CDR3 protein. The top ten hold around 13% of the sample, which has fewer than 900,000 distinct CDR3 sequences, 15% to 20% seen once. Trimming stripped 5 bases from V and 10 bases from J, with 9 bases between. The length of the CDR3 is 12 residues. Germline CDR1 is SGHTA and CDR2 is FQGNSA. These data are also associated with another study on T cells expressing NK-cell markers. According to that study: Sorted CD3+CD56+NKG2C+, CD3+CD56+NKG2C- and CD3+CD56-NKG2C+ T cells provided the TCR beta repertoires. The sorts in several experiments were restricted to alpha-beta TCR T cells by an anti-gamma-delta TCR antibody. Dominant NKG2C+ clonotypes were found to form roughly 1.0-7.5% of CD8+ T cells in six donors.

Sample: PBMCs. V and J are TRBV7-2 and TRBJ1-6; D is uncertain. The clonotype comes from a woman aged 18 to 35 in good health. This chain's CDR3 is CASSPRGSPLHF. In nucleotides, the CDR3 is TGTGCCAGCAGCCCGCGTGGGTCACCCCTCCACTTT.